This T cell receptor beta chain stems from a study of T cells after posttransplantation cyclophosphamide. Study outcomes and limitations: Skin or GI-infiltrating T cells shared few TRB sequences with blood. Recipient CMV seropositivity and CMV reactivation strongly tracked TRB clonality. Later post-transplant blood repertoires were often dominated by donor CD8+ memory clones.

Methotrexate plus calcineurin inhibitor accompanied controls' myeloablative marrow transplants; sampling was 1 year later. A note on this clone: Its antigen remains unknown.

The data were produced by immunoSEQ multiplex PCR, yet TCRdb's version contains in-frame clones alone and is incomplete. The data hold fewer than 20,000 clones, with roughly 80% observed a single time. The TCR originated in a young adult male patient who received an allogeneic stem cell transplant from an unrelated donor, was CMV-positive, and had acute and chronic GVHD. Some T cells here may be from the graft donor. Source: PBMCs, taken around 64 weeks after allogeneic stem cell transplant with calcineurin inhibitor and methotrexate.

This CDR3 reads CASSLGGRVLTGELFF. The DNA of the CDR3 is TGTGCCAGCAGTTTAGGAGGGAGGGTTCTCACCGGGGAGCTGTTTTTT. The gene calls are TRBV27 and TRBJ2-2, with TRBD2 matching over 7 bases. CDR1 MNHEY and CDR2 SMNVEV come from the germline V gene (reference sequence). V was clipped by 2 bases and J by 4 bases; unmatched bases: 7. The CDR3 spans 16 residues.